What follows are 5 T cell receptor beta chains derived from one specimen sequenced in a study of shared clonotypes between healthy human individuals (TCRdb year 2020). Library preparation used the immunoSEQ multiplex PCR assay. The source is immuneACCESS, and TCRdb retained only in-frame sequences with V and J called. Part of the clones is not carried over; for the studies checked, unresolved V genes explain less than half of this, and the remainder is unexplained. Across this sample there are about 2.4 million clones, with over 85% seen only once. Approximately 0.37% of the sample lies in the top ten. The specimen was naive CD4+ T cells from PBMCs. Reading the label with the study, this specimen's cell subset or site is: CD45RA+ positively selected. The receptor source for this set is a man between 18 and 29 years old in good health. Some clones in this sample may be carry-over from other donors' samples.

The chain joins TRBV19 to TRBJ2-3; 8 bases line up with TRBD2. J was trimmed by 0 bases and V by 7 bases; bases with no gene match: 9. Germline V CDR1 and CDR2: LNHDA, SQIVND (reference sequence). The CDR3 is 16 residues long. The CDR3 spells CASTPRGGRSTDTQYF. CDR3 in DNA: TGTGCCAGTACACCGCGAGGCGGGAGGAGCACAGATACGCAGTATTTT.

V is TRBV28 and J is TRBJ2-5; TRBD1 is a possible D gene (5 bases). The length of the CDR3 is 14 residues. V lost 4 bases, J lost 6 bases, and 15 bases lay in between. Germline V lookup: CDR1 MDHEN, CDR2 SYDVKM. In DNA, the CDR3 is TGTGCCAGCAGTTCAAGCAGGGTCCGGAAGACCCAGTACTTC. It is translated as CASSSSRVRKTQYF.

The chain uses TRBV5-8 and TRBJ2-1, with a tentative D call TRBD2 (6 bases). Trimming took 3 bases from V and 8 from J, leaving 21 bases between them. There are 16 residues in the CDR3. CDR1 and CDR2 from the germline V gene are SGHTS and YDEGEE. The CDR3 nucleotides read TGTGCCAGCAGCTCAGGGAGGCACTTCAAAGTCGATGAGCAGTTCTTC. Its protein is CASSSGRHFKVDEQFF.

The chain employs TRBV7-2 and TRBJ1-4; no definite D call. CDR1 is SGHTA and CDR2 is FQGNSA in the germline V gene. V was shortened by 5 bases and J by 0 bases, with 10 bases between the two germline ends. The CDR3 extends over 15 amino acids. DNA of the CDR3: TGTGCCAGCAGCGTACAGAAGTCAACTAATGAAAAACTGTTTTTT. It specifies CASSVQKSTNEKLFF. Full variable domain (outside the CDR3, taken from reference TRBV7-2 and TRBJ1-4): GAGVSQSPSNKVTEKGKDVELRCDPISGHTALYWYRQSLGQGLEFLIYFQGNSAPDKSGLPSDRFSAERTGGSVSTLTIQRTQQEDSAVYLCASSVQKSTNEKLFFGSGTQLSVL.

The chain carries TRBV28 and TRBJ2-1, with D possibly being TRBD2 (6 bases). Trimming left V 3 bases short and J 8 bases short, with 23 bases between. The CDR3 runs to 17 residues. The V gene's germline CDR1 is MDHEN and CDR2 SYDVKM. In nucleotides, the CDR3 is TGTGCCAGCAGTTTCCTCCGGGGTAGCGGCCCCACGGATGAGCAGTTCTTC. Residues: CASSFLRGSGPTDEQFF.